The clone carrying this T cell receptor (beta chain) was seen a handful of times. Its specificity is not known. The authors prepared the TCRbeta library with unique molecular identifiers. TCRdb redid the calling of the PCR reads with MiXCR, one entry per CDR3 protein. Of about 830,000 distinct CDR3 sequences detected, 16% appear once; the ten largest clones hold around 5%. The data derive from a study of T-cell reconstitution after alpha-beta-depleted transplantation in children. The CDR3 sequence is 17 residues long. Deletions cut 1 base from V and 0 bases from J, with 12 bases between. Germline loops: CDR1 LGHNA, CDR2 YNFKEQ. General study findings and limits: As was reported, about two months after transplant, alpha-beta T cells came from several hundred expanded graft clones. Some patients owed their high day-60 TCRbeta diversity to surviving recipient T cells and thymic progenitors. At one year after transplant, newly produced T cells mostly accounted for T-cell counts and diversity.

The sample in question was PBMCs, mostly from graft donor cells, obtained 360 days after TCRalphabeta/CD19-depleted stem cell transplant. The chain couples TRBV4-2 to TRBJ2-2; D perhaps matches TRBD2 (5 bases). This receptor was taken from a male patient aged 5 to 17 who had a stem cell transplant for acute lymphoblastic leukemia, so the T cells may come from the graft donor. DNA of the CDR3: TGTGCCAGCAGCCAAGCCGGTTGGCGGGCGAACACCGGGGAGCTGTTTTTT. This codes for CASSQAGWRANTGELFF.